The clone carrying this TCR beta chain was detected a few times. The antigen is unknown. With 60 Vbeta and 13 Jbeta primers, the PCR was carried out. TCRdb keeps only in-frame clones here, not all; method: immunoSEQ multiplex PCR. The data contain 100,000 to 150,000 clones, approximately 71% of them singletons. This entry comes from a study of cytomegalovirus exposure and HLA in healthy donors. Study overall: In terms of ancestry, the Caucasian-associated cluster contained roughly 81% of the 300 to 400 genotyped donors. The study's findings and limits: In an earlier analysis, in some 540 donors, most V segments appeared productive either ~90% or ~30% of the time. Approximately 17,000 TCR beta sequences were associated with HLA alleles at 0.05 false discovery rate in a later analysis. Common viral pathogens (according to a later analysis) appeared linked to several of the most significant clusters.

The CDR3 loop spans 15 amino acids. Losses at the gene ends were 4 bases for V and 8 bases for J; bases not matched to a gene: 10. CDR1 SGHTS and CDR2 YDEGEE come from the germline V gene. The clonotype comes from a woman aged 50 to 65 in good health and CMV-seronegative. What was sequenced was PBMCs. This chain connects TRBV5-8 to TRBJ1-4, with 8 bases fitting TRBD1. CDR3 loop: CASSLGTGTEEKLFF. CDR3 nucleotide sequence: TGTGCCAGCAGCCTAGGGACAGGAACGGAGGAAAAACTGTTTTTT.